Listed here are 29 T cell receptor beta chains from one sample, sequenced in a study of CD8 T cells in Susac syndrome. An input of roughly 0.5 to 1 ug of RNA was subjected to reverse transcription using random hexamers. TCRdb processed the immunoSEQ multiplex PCR reads anew with MiXCR; each CDR3 protein has one entry. The table lists 150,000 to 200,000 distinct CDR3 sequences, roughly 93% of them singletons, with around 0.13% in the top ten. The sample comprised CD4+ T cells from PBMCs. The receptor source for this set is a human donor in good health.

The gene calls are TRBV5-1 and TRBJ1-1, with TRBD1 matching over 8 bases. CDR1 is SGHRS, CDR2 YFSETQ, per germline. The CDR3 has 14 residues. With V trimmed by 0 bases and J by 5 bases, 3 bases remained unmatched. Here the CDR3 DNA reads TGCGCCAGCAGCTTGGCCAGGGGGCTGACTGAAGCTTTCTTT. Translating gives CASSLARGLTEAFF. The variable domain in full, completed from reference TRBV5-1 and TRBJ1-1, reads KAGVTQTPRYLIKTRGQQVTLSCSPISGHRSVSWYQQTPGQGLQFLFEYFSETQRNKGNFPGRFSGRQFSNSRSEMNVSTLELGDSALYLCASSLARGLTEAFFGQGTRLTVV.

The gene calls are TRBV10-2 and TRBJ2-2, with 8 bases that match TRBD1. The J segment lost 4 bases and the V segment lost 10 bases, leaving 5 bases of the junction unmatched. From germline, CDR1 is WSHSY and CDR2 SAAADI. CDR3 length: 13 residues. The CDR3 DNA follows: TGCGCCACGACAGGGGTCGGCACCGGGGAGCTGTTTTTT. This encodes CATTGVGTGELFF.

The chain carries TRBV12-3 or TRBV12-4 and TRBJ2-3; D not resolved. There are 11 residues in the CDR3. V was shortened by 4 bases and J by 2 bases, with 1 base between the two germline ends. The CDR3 loop is CASSYTDTQYF. The CDR3 DNA sequence: TGTGCCAGCAGTTACACAGATACGCAGTATTTT.

This clonotype was found once. J is TRBJ1-2 and V is TRBV6-1, with a weak D call TRBD1 (5 bases). The germline gives CDR1 MNHNS, CDR2 SASEGT. V was trimmed by 8 bases and J by 3 bases, leaving 22 bases between them. The CDR3 sequence is 16 residues long. The CDR3 coding sequence is TGTGCCAGCCTCCCAGCGGAGGGCAGGGATTACTATGGCTACACCTTC. It codes for CASLPAEGRDYYGYTF.

The CDR3 region is CAIRQEYEQYF. The CDR3 DNA reads as TGTGCCATCAGGCAAGAGTACGAGCAGTACTTC. The chain uses TRBV10-3 and TRBJ2-7, with unresolved D. The CDR3 sequence is 11 residues long. Germline assignment: CDR1 ENHRY and CDR2 SYGVKD. V was shortened by 6 bases and J by 4 bases, with 7 bases between the two germline ends.

This sequence joins TRBV7-2 and TRBJ2-1; D is unresolved. CDR1 is SGHTA, CDR2 FQGNSA, per germline. The ends were cut back, 0 bases at V and 10 bases at J, with 10 bases in the middle. CDR3 length: 13 residues. The CDR3 protein is CASSLAPGREQFF. CDR3 coding DNA: TGTGCCAGCAGCTTAGCGCCCGGACGCGAGCAGTTCTTC.

This rearrangement joins TRBV7-2 to TRBJ1-1; D is possibly TRBD1 (5 bases). The V and J ends lost 6 bases and 6 bases respectively, with 14 bases between them. The germline CDR1 and CDR2 sequences are SGHTA and FQGNSA. The CDR3 spans 13 residues. CDR3 DNA sequence: TGTGCCAGCAGACCCCGGGGCGTCCCTGAAGCTTTCTTT. Translated: CASRPRGVPEAFF. Full variable domain (rest looked up from reference TRBV7-2 and TRBJ1-1): GAGVSQSPSNKVTEKGKDVELRCDPISGHTALYWYRQSLGQGLEFLIYFQGNSAPDKSGLPSDRFSAERTGGSVSTLTIQRTQQEDSAVYLCASRPRGVPEAFFGQGTRLTVV.

The chain couples TRBV7-2 to TRBJ2-4; D remains unclear. The CDR3 has 14 residues. V was clipped by 5 bases and J by 6 bases, with 14 bases between them. Germline lookup yields CDR1 SGHTA and CDR2 FQGNSA. CDR3 nucleotides: TGTGCCAGCAGCCATTCCGGGTCTTTAAACATTCAGTACTTC. Encoded protein: CASSHSGSLNIQYF.

This sequence joins TRBV20-1 and TRBJ2-7, with 9 bases matching TRBD1. Germline loops: CDR1 DFQATT, CDR2 SNEGSKA (reference sequence). With V trimmed by 5 bases and J by 0 bases, 8 bases remained unmatched. The CDR3 runs 15 residues. The CDR3 region is CSAPIPGQGSYEQYF. The CDR3 nucleotides are TGCAGTGCTCCAATTCCGGGACAGGGCTCCTACGAGCAGTACTTC.

In this sample, this clonotype turned up a few times. The V gene is TRBV20-1, the J gene TRBJ1-5; D is unclear. The CDR3 has 14 residues. V was pared by 3 bases and J by 0 bases, with 9 bases between. Germline values: CDR1 DFQATT, CDR2 SNEGSKA (reference sequence). This CDR3 reads CSARSGDSNQPQHF. The CDR3 DNA sequence: TGCAGTGCTAGGTCCGGTGATAGCAATCAGCCCCAGCATTTT.

The CDR3 DNA reads as TGTGCCAGCAGCTTACACGCGGGTCAGAACACCGGGGAGCTGTTTTTT. Its translation is CASSLHAGQNTGELFF. V usage is TRBV3-1 and J usage is TRBJ2-2; weak D call: TRBD2 (5 bases). Trimming took off 5 bases at V and 1 base at J, with 14 bases between the two ends. CDR1 is LGHDT, CDR2 YNNKEL, per germline (reference sequence). The CDR3 is 16 amino acids.

The chain couples TRBV10-1 to TRBJ2-4, with 10 nucleotides matching TRBD2. In germline, CDR1 is WNHNN, CDR2 SYGVQD (reference sequence). CDR3 length: 15 amino acids. Trimming at V came to 3 bases and at J to 4 bases, leaving 3 bases not matched to a gene. The DNA of the CDR3 is TGCGCCAGCAGTGATCCTAGCGGGGGAAAAAACATTCAGTACTTC. This gives the protein CASSDPSGGKNIQYF.

The gene calls are TRBV29-1 and TRBJ1-1; no clear D gene. Germline V lookup: CDR1 SQVTM, CDR2 ANQGSEA. The CDR3 is 13 residues long. V lost 5 bases and J lost 5, with 15 bases in between. CDR3 loop: CSVRRRFGTEAFF. The DNA of the CDR3 is TGCAGCGTTCGTAGGCGATTTGGGACTGAAGCTTTCTTT.

This clonotype appeared once. The chain recombines TRBV15 with TRBJ2-2; D not certain. The CDR3 has 14 amino acids. Per germline, CDR1 LNHNV and CDR2 YYDKDF (reference sequence). Deletions cut 1 base from V and 7 bases from J, with 10 bases between. CDR3 in amino acids: CATSRALVDGELFF. CDR3 DNA sequence: TGTGCCACCAGCAGAGCACTCGTTGACGGGGAGCTGTTTTTT.

The gene calls are TRBV5-4 and TRBJ2-5, with 10 bases identical to TRBD1. This CDR3 contains 15 residues. Germline-derived CDR1 and CDR2 are SGHNT and YYREEE (reference sequence). With V trimmed by 1 base and J by 3 bases, 3 bases remained unmatched. The CDR3 bases are TGTGCCAGCAGCTTGCCTGGGACAGGGGAAGAGACCCAGTACTTC. As protein: CASSLPGTGEETQYF.

The rearrangement links TRBV7-9 to TRBJ1-3, with TRBD1 identical over 9 bases. The CDR3 is 16 residues long. The trim removed 5 bases at V and 3 bases at J, leaving 8 bases unmatched. CDR1 and CDR2 (germline): SEHNR, FQNEAQ (reference sequence). The CDR3 sequence is CASSASGQGGGNTIYF. Here the CDR3 DNA reads TGTGCCAGCAGCGCCTCGGGACAGGGAGGTGGAAACACCATATATTTT.

V gene TRBV23-1 combines with J gene TRBJ2-2, with D perhaps TRBD1 or TRBD2 (5 bases each). TRBV23-1 qualifies as an ORF whose function is uncertain. This CDR3 is 15 amino acids long. The V end was cut by 8 bases, the J end by 4 bases, with 17 bases between. The CDR3 DNA is TGCGCCAGCGGGGGAAAGGGTGGAGGCACCGGGGAGCTGTTTTTT. It translates to CASGGKGGGTGELFF.

The chain uses TRBV6-5 and TRBJ2-1; D possibly corresponds to TRBD1 (6 bases). V was trimmed by 5 bases and J by 14 bases, leaving 16 bases between them. The CDR3 runs to 12 residues. The germline V gene encodes CDR1 MNHEY and CDR2 SVGAGI. CDR3 sequence: CASSASRGREFF. In DNA, the CDR3 is TGTGCCAGCAGTGCCTCCAGGGGCCGGGAGTTCTTC.

This sequence joins TRBV5-6 and TRBJ2-5, with a tentative D call TRBD2 (5 bases). The germline gives CDR1 SGHDT, CDR2 YYEEEE. CDR3 size: 17 residues. The V and J ends lost 5 bases and 2 bases respectively, with 22 bases between them. CDR3 protein: CASSPLWVLGKQETQYF. The DNA for the CDR3 is TGTGCCAGCAGTCCTCTGTGGGTACTAGGAAAACAAGAGACCCAGTACTTC.

This clonotype was detected only once. This chain joins TRBV5-1 and TRBJ1-5; D gene unclear. The CDR3 loop spans 14 amino acids. The germline V gene encodes CDR1 SGHRS and CDR2 YFSETQ. Trimming stripped 3 bases from V and 5 bases from J, with 12 bases between. CDR3 protein: CASSSDGIYQPQHF. Written as DNA, the CDR3 is TGCGCCAGCAGCTCGGACGGAATTTATCAGCCCCAGCATTTT.

This chain links TRBV9 with TRBJ1-2; D uncertain. Germline values: CDR1 SGDLS, CDR2 YYNGEE. The germline V and J ends were trimmed by 0 bases and 2 bases, with 14 bases remaining between them. This CDR3 region has 16 residues. CDR3 DNA: TGTGCCAGCAGCGTAGCTCAGGCCCTGGGAAACTATGGCTACACCTTC. It codes for CASSVAQALGNYGYTF.

The rearrangement joins TRBV25-1 to TRBJ2-7; TRBD1 matches 10 bases. Germline V gene sequence: CDR1 MGHDK, CDR2 SYGVNS. V was clipped by 5 bases and J by 0 bases; unmatched bases: 4. The CDR3 runs to 15 residues. CDR3 bases: TGTGCCAGCAGTAGAAGGGACAGGGGCTCCTACGAGCAGTACTTC. Its protein is CASSRRDRGSYEQYF.

CDR3 sequence: CASSKGRLNTEAFF. The CDR3, as DNA: TGTGCCAGCAGTAAGGGACGGCTGAACACTGAAGCTTTCTTT. The J gene is TRBJ1-1, the V gene TRBV27, with D possibly TRBD1 on 5 matching bases. The CDR3 covers 14 residues. Trimming removed 5 bases at V and 0 bases at J, with 10 bases between. Germline CDR1 reads MNHEY; CDR2 reads SMNVEV (reference sequence).

In DNA, the CDR3 is TGTGCCAGCAGCCCCCGTACCAACACCGGGGAGCTGTTTTTT. This gives the protein CASSPRTNTGELFF. The chain combines TRBV3-1 with TRBJ2-2; D ambiguous. The V end lost 4 bases, the J end lost 2 bases, and 8 bases lay between the germline ends. Germline V gives CDR1 LGHDT, CDR2 YNNKEL (reference sequence). The CDR3 sequence is 14 residues long.

This clonotype was recorded a few times. V gene TRBV5-1 combines with J gene TRBJ2-5; D remains ambiguous. Per germline, CDR1 SGHRS and CDR2 YFSETQ. The germline V and J ends were trimmed by 4 bases and 5 bases, with 12 bases remaining between them. The CDR3 runs 13 residues. The CDR3 loop is CASSGGSPETQYF. CDR3 in DNA: TGCGCCAGCAGCGGTGGCAGTCCTGAGACCCAGTACTTC.

The chain links TRBV2 to TRBJ2-6; no clear D. CDR1 SNHLY and CDR2 FYNNEI come from the germline V gene. This CDR3 is built from 13 residues. V lost 7 bases, J lost 2 bases, and 6 bases lay in between. In nucleotides, the CDR3 is TGTGCCAGCACCAATCCTGGGGCCAACGTCCTGACTTTC. Translation: CASTNPGANVLTF.

The chain has TRBV6-5 and TRBJ1-2, with TRBD1 identical over 8 bases. CDR3 length: 15 residues. V dropped 7 bases and J dropped 7; count of bases not matched to a gene: 14. Germline V gene sequence: CDR1 MNHEY, CDR2 SVGAGI. CDR3: CASISGGRQGSGYTF. CDR3 in DNA: TGTGCCAGCATCTCAGGGGGCCGCCAGGGCTCTGGCTACACCTTC.

This clonotype was seen just once. V and J are TRBV13 and TRBJ2-2, with a tentative D call TRBD2 (6 bases). Germline assignment: CDR1 PRHDT and CDR2 FYEKMQ (reference sequence). V lost 0 bases and J lost 12, with 20 bases in between. The CDR3 is 16 amino acids. The CDR3 loop reads CASSLGRGTVVRQLFF. In nucleotides, the CDR3 is TGTGCCAGCAGCTTAGGCCGGGGGACGGTGGTGCGGCAGCTGTTTTTT.

This clonotype showed up just a few times. The chain combines TRBV7-9 with TRBJ1-2, with a possible D match to TRBD1 (6 bases). Trimming cost V 0 bases and J 4 bases, with 9 bases left between them. This CDR3 is 14 amino acids long. The V gene's germline CDR1 is SEHNR and CDR2 FQNEAQ (reference sequence). The CDR3: CASSLAGGSYGYTF. CDR3 nucleotides: TGTGCCAGCAGCTTAGCAGGGGGATCCTATGGCTACACCTTC.